Presented here are 8 T cell receptor beta chains from one specimen sequenced in a study of post-analysis software for immune sequencing data. Study-wide results and caveats: With TRBV5-6, TRBV5-1 and TRBV20-1 included, roughly five TRBV segments were more frequent in patients than in controls.

Unique molecular identifiers featured in each of the TCR beta cDNA libraries. TCRdb called the PCR reads again in MiXCR, with one record for every CDR3 protein. The table has around 250,000 distinct CDR3 sequences, approximately 34% seen once; the top ten hold 4% to 6%. These receptors lack a known antigen. Input material: blood. The origin of the receptors is a girl aged 5 to 17 with multiple sclerosis.

About this clonotype: A junction boundary mismatches the germline segment, possibly from a read error. This rearrangement joins TRBV27 to TRBJ2-1; the match to TRBD2 covers 12 bases. In germline, CDR1 is MNHEY, CDR2 SMNVEV (reference sequence). The length of the CDR3 is 15 residues. The CDR3 region is CASLAGGTSYNEQFF. In DNA form, the CDR3 reads TGCGCCAGCCTAGCGGGGGGGACCTCCTACAATGAGCAGTTCTTC.

In its sample, this clonotype was seen many times. The gene calls are TRBV29-1 and TRBJ1-6; D gene unclear. This CDR3 is built from 14 residues. Trimming left V 1 base short and J 6 bases short, with 10 bases between. Germline CDR1 SQVTM, CDR2 ANQGSEA. The CDR3 protein is CSVEGARINSPLHF. CDR3 DNA: TGCAGCGTTGAAGGAGCCCGCATTAATTCACCCCTCCACTTT. Using reference TRBV29-1 and TRBJ1-6 for the parts outside the CDR3, the full variable domain is SAVISQKPSRDICQRGTSLTIQCQVDSQVTMMFWYRQQPGQSLTLIATANQGSEATYESGFVIDKFPISRPNLTFSTLTVSNMSPEDSSIYLCSVEGARINSPLHFGNGTRLTVT.

About this clonotype itself: Given a much more abundant clone one base away, this may be a read error. This CDR3 is missing its conserved last phenylalanine or tryptophan, likely due to a read error. CDR3 bases: TGCAGTGCTTCCCCGACAGGGTATGGCTACACCGTC. Protein: CSASPTGYGYTV. The V and J genes are TRBV20-1 and TRBJ1-2, with 7 bases matching TRBD1. CDR1 and CDR2 from the germline V gene are DFQATT and SNEGSKA (reference sequence). Losses at the gene ends were 5 bases for V and 5 bases for J; bases not matched to a gene: 5. CDR3 length equals 12 residues.

J is TRBJ1-1 and V is TRBV5-1; D not resolved. The germline V and J ends were trimmed by 0 bases and 0 bases, with 9 bases remaining between them. Germline V lookup: CDR1 SGHRS, CDR2 YFSETQ. The CDR3 sequence is 15 residues long. The DNA for the CDR3 is TGCGCCAGCAGCTTGGCTCTTGCGGTGAACACTGAAGCTTTCTTT. Translated: CASSLALAVNTEAFF.

There are many counts of this clonotype. J is TRBJ2-7 and V is TRBV5-6; TRBD2 matches at 9 bases. This CDR3 is 15 amino acids long. CDR1 and CDR2 from the germline V gene are SGHDT and YYEEEE. V was clipped by 5 bases and J by 5 bases; unmatched bases: 11. CDR3 loop: CASRRLAVMGDEQYF. DNA of the CDR3: TGTGCCAGCAGGAGACTAGCGGTTATGGGAGACGAGCAGTACTTC.

The sample holds a few counts of this clonotype. CDR3 DNA sequence: TGTGCCAGCAGCAGCCGGGACAGGGGTCCGCGGGAGGGCAACACTGAAGCTTTCTTT. As protein: CASSSRDRGPREGNTEAFF. The chain combines TRBV9 with TRBJ1-1; 10 nucleotides line up with TRBD1. V shed 4 bases, J shed 2 bases, and the junction held 17 bases outside the gene matches. The CDR3 extends over 19 amino acids. Germline lookup yields CDR1 SGDLS and CDR2 YYNGEE.

This chain joins TRBV20-1 and TRBJ2-3; tentatively, D is TRBD1 (6 bases). Deletions cut 3 bases from V and 6 bases from J, with 13 bases between. This CDR3 comprises 13 residues. Germline V CDR1 and CDR2: DFQATT, SNEGSKA (reference sequence). CDR3 bases: TGCAGTGCTAGGCCCGACAGGAGGGATACGCAGTATTTT. Amino acid sequence: CSARPDRRDTQYF.

This clonotype was recorded a few times. The chain joins TRBV3-1 to TRBJ1-2; D ambiguous. The CDR3 is 14 amino acids. The germline gives CDR1 LGHDT, CDR2 YNNKEL (reference sequence). V dropped 0 bases and J dropped 1 base, with 6 bases sitting between them. The CDR3 DNA follows: TGTGCCAGCAGCCAAGACACCTTTAACTATGGCTACACCTTC. It codes for CASSQDTFNYGYTF.